These 30 T cell receptor beta chains share one sample of origin, sequenced in a study of blood T cell repertoires in COVID-19 (TCRdb year 2020). The library came from the immunoSEQ multiplex PCR assay. TCRdb limited this immuneACCESS table to in-frame rearrangements with V and J called. A share of clones is missing; checked studies link under half to unresolved V genes, and the rest is unexplained. The sample contains over 150,000 clones, roughly 84% of them found a single time. The ten largest clones add up to approximately 13% of the sample. What was sequenced was peripheral blood. The receptors were gathered from a human donor in a cohort sampled during active COVID-19.

This sequence joins TRBV15 and TRBJ2-5; TRBD2 aligns across 11 bases. The V segment lost 2 bases and the J segment 4 bases; nucleotides outside the gene matches: 9. Per germline, CDR1 LNHNV and CDR2 YYDKDF (reference sequence). The CDR3 consists of 17 residues. DNA for the CDR3: TGTGCCACCAGCAGATCCCTTGGGCTAGCGGGAGGAGAGACCCAGTACTTC. Translated: CATSRSLGLAGGETQYF.

V usage is TRBV4-2 and J usage is TRBJ2-7, with TRBD1 as a possible D gene (6 bases). There are 12 residues in the CDR3. Germline values: CDR1 LGHNA, CDR2 YNFKEQ. Between the trimmed V and J ends, which lost 2 bases and 5 bases, there was a span of 7 bases. This chain's CDR3 is CASSQTGNEQYF. The CDR3 coding sequence is TGTGCCAGCAGCCAAACAGGGAACGAGCAGTACTTC.

This chain connects TRBV9 to TRBJ2-2; 7 nucleotides line up with TRBD1. CDR3 length: 14 residues. In germline, CDR1 is SGDLS, CDR2 YYNGEE. Trimming removed 3 bases from V and 7 bases from J; junction bases left unmatched: 6. CDR3 DNA: TGTGCCAGCAGCGAGACACAGGGGAACGGGGAGCTGTTTTTT. Protein: CASSETQGNGELFF.

V is TRBV9 and J is TRBJ1-1, with a tentative D call TRBD1 (6 bases). This CDR3 region has 13 residues. Between the trimmed V and J ends, which lost 4 bases and 11 bases, there was a span of 18 bases. The germline gives CDR1 SGDLS, CDR2 YYNGEE. The CDR3 region has the DNA TGTGCCAGCAGCCTCGAGCAGGGGACCCGCGCTTTCTTT. This codes for CASSLEQGTRAFF.

The genes are TRBV2 and TRBJ2-3; 10 nucleotides align to TRBD2. Trimming took 6 bases from V and 2 from J; bases not matched to a gene: 2. From germline, CDR1 is SNHLY and CDR2 FYNNEI. This CDR3 is built from 14 residues. The CDR3 DNA reads as TGTGCCAGCAGACTAGCGGGGCTCACAGATACGCAGTATTTT. This encodes CASRLAGLTDTQYF.

V usage is TRBV27 and J usage is TRBJ1-5; D is unclear. V was trimmed by 5 bases and J by 6 bases, leaving 11 bases between them. Looked up from germline, CDR1 is MNHEY and CDR2 is SMNVEV (reference sequence). The CDR3 length is 13 residues. The chain's CDR3 is CASSPQRAQPQHF. DNA for the CDR3: TGTGCCAGCAGTCCGCAGCGGGCTCAGCCCCAGCATTTT.

The table lists this clone with a few counts. The chain couples TRBV3-1 (or the pseudogene TRBV3-2) to TRBJ2-7; 8 nucleotides line up with TRBD2. The V and J ends lost 3 bases and 2 bases, in that order; junction bases with no gene match: 3. The germline CDR1 and CDR2 sequences are LGHDT and YNNKEL (reference sequence). The CDR3 sequence is 14 residues long. CDR3 DNA: TGTGCCAGCAGCCAGTCGGGAGGGGCCTACGAGCAGTACTTC. It encodes CASSQSGGAYEQYF.

The V call is TRBV7-5, the J call TRBJ2-7; TRBD1 was called by the table and not checked on the DNA. TRBV7-5 is shown as a pseudogene. The CDR3 covers 19 residues. This CDR3 is CVRSQQGLGSPRTDYEQYF. The CDR3 DNA is TGTGTCAGAAGTCAACAGGGTTTGGGGTCTCCGAGGACTGATTACGAGCAGTACTTC.

This clone was seen a single time. V is TRBV5-4 and J is TRBJ2-5, with TRBD2 matching 7 bases. The CDR3 covers 15 residues. Looked up from germline, CDR1 is SGHNT and CDR2 is YYREEE (reference sequence). V lost 4 bases and J lost 5; bases outside the gene matches: 11. In nucleotides, the CDR3 is TGTGCCAGCAGCCATATCGGCGGGAGTGATGAGACCCAGTACTTC. This codes for CASSHIGGSDETQYF.

The count of this clone is one. The J gene is TRBJ2-5, the V gene TRBV7-7; a weak D match, TRBD2 (6 bases). The CDR3 length is 13 residues. Germline CDR1 reads SSHAT; CDR2 reads FNYEAQ (reference sequence). With 5 bases removed from V and 5 bases from J, the gap between germline ends came to 12 bases. The CDR3 DNA follows: TGTGCCAGCAGCACCGGGGGAGTTGAGACCCAGTACTTC. Protein sequence: CASSTGGVETQYF.

The chain employs TRBV6-4 and TRBJ1-4, with D maybe TRBD1 (5 bases). Germline loops: CDR1 MRHNA, CDR2 SNTAGT. CDR3 length: 13 residues. Trimming shortened V by 10 bases and J by 8 bases, and 17 bases separated the two germline ends. The CDR3 nucleotides are TGTGCCACAAGCTTGGGGCTCGGCGAAAAACTGTTTTTT. It is translated as CATSLGLGEKLFF.

The rearrangement uses TRBV28 and TRBJ2-1, with 12 nucleotides matching TRBD2. J gave up 8 bases and V 4 bases, and 6 bases lay outside the gene matches. The germline V gene has CDR1 MDHEN and CDR2 SYDVKM. The CDR3 runs 15 residues. The CDR3 sequence is CASSSTSGSGYEQFF. In nucleotides, the CDR3 is TGTGCCAGCAGTTCGACTAGCGGGAGTGGGTATGAGCAGTTCTTC.

For the CDR3, the DNA is TGCAGTGCTAGTTTTATCGGGAGGAACACCTACAATGAGCAGTTCTTC. It encodes CSASFIGRNTYNEQFF. The chain links TRBV20-1 to TRBJ2-1, with 7 bases identical to TRBD2. V gave up 3 bases and J gave up 2 bases; unmatched junction bases: 10. The CDR3 is 16 residues long. Germline CDR1 is DFQATT and CDR2 is SNEGSKA (reference sequence).

CDR3 in amino acids: CSVEISGPWYNEQFF. DNA for the CDR3: TGCAGCGTTGAAATTTCAGGGCCATGGTACAATGAGCAGTTCTTC. The chain joins TRBV29-1 to TRBJ2-1, with D possibly TRBD1 on 5 matching bases. CDR3 length: 15 amino acids. CDR1 SQVTM and CDR2 ANQGSEA come from the germline V gene. Trimming took off 2 bases at V and 4 bases at J, with 15 bases between the two ends.

This rearrangement joins TRBV19 to TRBJ1-3; TRBD1 matches at 7 bases. Germline-derived CDR1 and CDR2 are LNHDA and SQIVND (reference sequence). After removal of 5 bases from V and 0 bases from J, the junction contained 4 bases not matched to a gene. This CDR3 has 15 residues. CDR3 sequence: CASSSGQNSGNTIYF. CDR3 nucleotides: TGTGCCAGTAGTTCGGGACAGAACTCTGGAAACACCATATATTTT.

This clone was seen only a few times. This chain uses TRBV5-1 with TRBJ2-2, with D perhaps TRBD2 (6 bases). CDR3 size: 15 residues. CDR1 and CDR2 from the germline V gene are SGHRS and YFSETQ. The V and J ends lost 5 bases and 0 bases respectively, with 11 bases between them. This CDR3 is CASSRVAANTGELFF. The CDR3, as DNA: TGCGCCAGCAGTAGGGTAGCGGCGAACACCGGGGAGCTGTTTTTT.

The rearrangement joins TRBV5-1 to TRBJ2-5, with 9 bases matching TRBD2. CDR3 length equals 15 residues. The ends lost 5 bases at V and 0 bases at J; junction bases unmatched: 5. CDR1 SGHRS and CDR2 YFSETQ come from the germline V gene. The CDR3 sequence is CASRASGDHQETQYF. The CDR3 DNA reads as TGCGCCAGCAGAGCTAGCGGGGACCACCAAGAGACCCAGTACTTC. The full variable domain, its missing parts supplied by reference TRBV5-1 and TRBJ2-5, is KAGVTQTPRYLIKTRGQQVTLSCSPISGHRSVSWYQQTPGQGLQFLFEYFSETQRNKGNFPGRFSGRQFSNSRSEMNVSTLELGDSALYLCASRASGDHQETQYFGPGTRLLVL.

This clone was seen once. This chain uses TRBV6-5 with TRBJ2-7, with 11 bases fitting TRBD2. V gave up 5 bases and J gave up 5 bases; unmatched junction bases: 8. The CDR3 length is 15 residues. From germline, CDR1 is MNHEY and CDR2 SVGAGI. CDR3 residues: CASSIRGSGRDEQYF. CDR3 in DNA: TGTGCCAGCAGTATCAGGGGTAGCGGGAGGGACGAGCAGTACTTC.

The rearrangement uses TRBV5-1 and TRBJ1-4; TRBD1 matches at 8 bases. Germline-derived CDR1 and CDR2 are SGHRS and YFSETQ. The V gene end was trimmed by 4 bases and the J gene end by 5 bases; junction bases not matched to a gene: 4. The CDR3 is 14 residues long. DNA of the CDR3: TGCGCCAGCAGCAAACAGGGGGAAAATGAAAAACTGTTTTTT. Residues: CASSKQGENEKLFF.

V usage is TRBV19 and J usage is TRBJ1-4; D is perhaps TRBD1 (5 bases). Trimming stripped 3 bases from V and 2 bases from J, with 13 bases between. The V gene's germline CDR1 is LNHDA and CDR2 SQIVND (reference sequence). This CDR3 region has 16 residues. The CDR3 protein is CASSIPTGPTNEKLFF. CDR3 nucleotide sequence: TGTGCCAGTAGTATCCCCACAGGACCCACTAATGAAAAACTGTTTTTT.

V is TRBV28 and J is TRBJ2-7; 7 nucleotides agree with TRBD2. CDR3 length equals 14 residues. The V gene end was trimmed by 7 bases and the J gene end by 0 bases; junction bases not matched to a gene: 6. CDR1 MDHEN and CDR2 SYDVKM come from the germline V gene. As DNA, the CDR3 is TGTGCCAGCAAGTGGGAGGGCAGCTCCTACGAGCAGTACTTC. Its protein is CASKWEGSSYEQYF.

The V gene is TRBV7-2, the J gene TRBJ2-7; 8 positions match TRBD2. The germline V gene encodes CDR1 SGHTA and CDR2 FQGNSA. The trim removed 5 bases at V and 3 bases at J, leaving 6 bases unmatched. The CDR3 has 14 amino acids. The CDR3 nucleotides read TGTGCCAGCAGCCTGCGGAGCGGGAGCTACGAGCAGTACTTC. It translates to CASSLRSGSYEQYF.

This chain uses TRBV5-5 with TRBJ2-1, with D possibly TRBD1 on 5 matching bases. Trimming took 0 bases from V and 10 from J, leaving 11 bases between them. Germline V CDR1 and CDR2: SGHKS, YYEKEE (reference sequence). The CDR3 totals 13 residues. In DNA form, the CDR3 reads TGTGCCAGCAGCTTGGATACAGGTCGAGAGCAGTTCTTC. Translating gives CASSLDTGREQFF. The complete variable domain, with remaining parts taken from reference TRBV5-5 and TRBJ2-1, reads DAGVTQSPTHLIKTRGQQVTLRCSPISGHKSVSWYQQVLGQGPQFIFQYYEKEERGRGNFPDRFSARQFPNYSSELNVNALLLGDSALYLCASSLDTGREQFFGPGTRLTVL.

V usage is TRBV5-1 and J usage is TRBJ2-7, with 11 bases fitting TRBD2. Germline CDR1 is SGHRS and CDR2 is YFSETQ. The CDR3 consists of 15 residues. After removal of 3 bases from V and 7 bases from J, the junction contained 9 bases not matched to a gene. The CDR3 loop reads CASSSLAGGLGEQYF. CDR3 coding DNA: TGCGCCAGCAGCTCTTTAGCGGGAGGGCTTGGGGAGCAGTACTTC.

The rearrangement links TRBV28 to TRBJ1-4, with TRBD1 matching 7 bases. Germline lookup yields CDR1 MDHEN and CDR2 SYDVKM. The trim removed 3 bases at V and 5 bases at J, leaving 3 bases unmatched. The CDR3 has 14 residues. CDR3: CASSFGTENEKLFF. DNA for the CDR3: TGTGCCAGCAGTTTTGGGACAGAAAATGAAAAACTGTTTTTT.

This chain uses TRBV19 with TRBJ2-7; D is uncertain. The CDR3 spans 14 residues. CDR1 is LNHDA, CDR2 SQIVND, per germline (reference sequence). V was cut by 3 bases and J by 7 bases, with 16 bases left in between. CDR3 in amino acids: CASSIRTPPLEQYF. As DNA, the CDR3 is TGTGCCAGTAGTATTCGCACACCTCCGTTAGAGCAGTACTTC. Variable domain in full (rest from reference TRBV19 and TRBJ2-7): DGGITQSPKYLFRKEGQNVTLSCEQNLNHDAMYWYRQDPGQGLRLIYYSQIVNDFQKGDIAEGYSVSREKKESFPLTVTSAQKNPTAFYLCASSIRTPPLEQYFGPGTRLTVT.

This clone was detected only once. CDR3 sequence (DNA): TGTGCCAGCAGCTTCCGGAGGTACAATGAGCAGTTCTTC. This encodes CASSFRRYNEQFF. The rearrangement joins TRBV11-1 to TRBJ2-1; possible D gene TRBD2, 5 bases. Germline CDR1 is SGHAT and CDR2 is FQDESV (reference sequence). V lost 3 bases and J lost 4, with 7 bases in between. CDR3 size: 13 residues.

The genes are TRBV12-3 or TRBV12-4 and TRBJ2-3, with 7 positions matching TRBD1. V was clipped by 6 bases and J by 3 bases; unmatched bases: 3. CDR3 length: 13 amino acids. The CDR3: CASSDRATDTQYF. CDR3 in DNA: TGTGCCAGCAGCGACAGGGCTACAGATACGCAGTATTTT.

There are many counts of this clone. The chain is built from TRBV20-1 and TRBJ2-7, with TRBD1 identical over 9 bases. V shed 3 bases, J shed 2 bases, and the junction held 5 bases outside the gene matches. Germline assignment: CDR1 DFQATT and CDR2 SNEGSKA (reference sequence). The CDR3 extends over 14 amino acids. The CDR3 is CSASSGQGTYEQYF. The CDR3 coding sequence is TGCAGTGCTAGTTCGGGACAGGGCACCTACGAGCAGTACTTC.

The J gene is TRBJ2-7, the V gene TRBV2, with 9 nucleotides matching TRBD1. The J segment lost 4 bases and the V segment lost 7 bases, leaving 8 bases of the junction unmatched. Per germline, CDR1 SNHLY and CDR2 FYNNEI. The length of the CDR3 is 14 residues. Here the CDR3 DNA reads TGTGCCAGCATTACCCGGGACAGGGAGTACGAGCAGTACTTC. Amino acid sequence: CASITRDREYEQYF.